These 18 T cell receptor beta chains were sequenced from one sample in a study of monozygotic twins with inflammatory bowel disease. TCRdb re-called the 5' RACE reads; every CDR3 protein appears as one record, without DNA. This repertoire comprises about 160,000 distinct CDR3 sequences; its ten largest clones make up roughly 2.4%. Sequenced material: blood. The receptors originated from a human donor with ulcerative colitis or Crohn's disease, or a healthy co-twin of an affected twin (not recorded which).

The chain recombines TRBV24-1 with TRBJ2-1. Per germline, CDR1 KGHDR and CDR2 SFDVKD. The CDR3 is 13 residues long. CDR3 residues: CATSVLTTNEQFF.

The V and J genes are TRBV7-2 and TRBJ2-3; TCRdb's D gene call, TRBD2, goes unchecked for lack of DNA. Germline-derived CDR1 and CDR2 are SGHTA and FQGNSA. The CDR3 covers 15 residues. The CDR3 protein is CASSLWRGGPDTQYF. Variable domain in full (rest from reference TRBV7-2 and TRBJ2-3): GAGVSQSPSNKVTEKGKDVELRCDPISGHTALYWYRQSLGQGLEFLIYFQGNSAPDKSGLPSDRFSAERTGGSVSTLTIQRTQQEDSAVYLCASSLWRGGPDTQYFGPGTRLTVL.

The chain links TRBV7-7 to TRBJ2-3. The CDR3 covers 14 residues. Germline V CDR1 and CDR2: SSHAT, FNYEAQ (reference sequence). The CDR3 spells CASSLDFQTDTQYF.

The rearrangement uses TRBV24-1 and TRBJ1-6; TCRdb gives TRBD1 as the D gene, but with no DNA this cannot be confirmed. Germline V gene data show CDR1 as KGHDR and CDR2 as SFDVKD. The CDR3 consists of 16 residues. The CDR3 sequence is CATSDPTGGYNSPLHF.

J is TRBJ2-3 and V is TRBV28; TCRdb calls TRBD1, which cannot be checked without DNA. The CDR3 totals 11 residues. The germline gives CDR1 MDHEN, CDR2 SYDVKM. CDR3 residues: CASSWGHTQYF.

V is TRBV10-3 and J is TRBJ1-1; TCRdb's D call of TRBD1 is untestable without DNA. This CDR3 spans 15 amino acids. CDR1 and CDR2 (germline): ENHRY, SYGVKD. The CDR3 reads CAISESKGRDTEAFF.

The chain employs TRBV20-1 and TRBJ1-1. The germline gives CDR1 DFQATT, CDR2 SNEGSKA (reference sequence). This CDR3 is 14 amino acids long. CDR3: CSATDRGGGFEAFF.

The rearrangement joins TRBV3-1 to TRBJ2-2. The V gene's germline CDR1 is LGHDT and CDR2 YNNKEL (reference sequence). This CDR3 spans 12 amino acids. CDR3 in amino acids: CASSQSGGELFF.

The chain links TRBV11-2 to TRBJ2-3; the D gene TCRdb calls, TRBD1, cannot be checked with no DNA. Germline CDR1 reads SGHAT; CDR2 reads FQNNGV. The CDR3 has 12 amino acids. CDR3 region: CASSIGGEPQYF.

The chain's CDR3 is CASSRDSQETQYF. The rearrangement uses TRBV3-1 and TRBJ2-5; TCRdb designates TRBD1, a call that cannot be tested without DNA. CDR1 is LGHDT and CDR2 is YNNKEL in the germline V gene (reference sequence). The CDR3 length is 13 residues.

The CDR3 protein is CATSDLRGPNTGELFF. V and J are TRBV24-1 and TRBJ2-2; the D call from TCRdb, TRBD1, cannot be confirmed without DNA. This CDR3 has 16 amino acids. Germline V gives CDR1 KGHDR, CDR2 SFDVKD.

This rearrangement joins TRBV11-2 to TRBJ2-4; the D call of TRBD2 rests on TCRdb alone, since no DNA is present to check it. The CDR3 extends over 19 amino acids. In germline, CDR1 is SGHAT, CDR2 FQNNGV. The CDR3 is CASSRRETNIDLAKNIQYF.

This CDR3 is CASSLGNQPQHF. The chain joins TRBV12-3 or TRBV12-4 to TRBJ1-5. The CDR3 spans 12 residues.

This chain links TRBV25-1 with TRBJ2-7; TCRdb indicates TRBD1, and absent DNA this call remains unverified. This CDR3 region has 14 residues. Germline V gene data show CDR1 as MGHDK and CDR2 as SYGVNS. Here the CDR3 reads CASSESPGPYEQYF.

V usage is TRBV2 and J usage is TRBJ2-3; as DNA is missing, the TRBD2 call by TCRdb cannot be tested. Germline CDR1 and CDR2: SNHLY and FYNNEI. The CDR3 runs to 16 residues. CDR3 loop: CASRSEVAGGSDTQYF.

V gene TRBV7-2 combines with J gene TRBJ1-4; TCRdb's D gene call, TRBD1, goes unchecked for lack of DNA. Germline loops: CDR1 SGHTA, CDR2 FQGNSA. This CDR3 spans 15 amino acids. The CDR3 loop reads CASSSTGVIGEKLFF. The full variable domain, in which reference TRBV7-2 and TRBJ1-4 provide the parts outside the CDR3, is GAGVSQSPSNKVTEKGKDVELRCDPISGHTALYWYRQSLGQGLEFLIYFQGNSAPDKSGLPSDRFSAERTGGSVSTLTIQRTQQEDSAVYLCASSSTGVIGEKLFFGSGTQLSVL.

This sequence joins TRBV7-8 and TRBJ1-2. The CDR3 spans 14 residues. Germline V gene data show CDR1 as SGHVS and CDR2 as FQNEAQ. This CDR3 is CASSPSGGSSGYTF.

The CDR3 protein is CASSSTLVISYEQYF. The chain carries TRBV5-1 and TRBJ2-7; checking the TCRdb D call of TRBD2 is not possible without DNA. Per the germline V gene, CDR1 is SGHRS and CDR2 is YFSETQ. CDR3 size: 15 residues.